These 5 T cell receptor beta chains came from one sample sequenced in a study of cytomegalovirus exposure and HLA in healthy donors. Assay: immunoSEQ multiplex PCR; the TCRdb copy retains only in-frame clones and omits some. The sample includes tens of thousands of clones, around 95% of them seen just once. Sequenced sample: PBMCs. Receptors originate from a man in his late teens or twenties in good health and CMV-seronegative.

The chain joins TRBV2 to TRBJ1-1; 7 nucleotides agree with TRBD1. After removal of 7 bases from V and 3 bases from J, the junction contained 2 bases not matched to a gene. Germline V gene sequence: CDR1 SNHLY, CDR2 FYNNEI. The CDR3 is 12 amino acids. The CDR3 here is CASNRGDTEAFF. CDR3 coding DNA: TGTGCCAGCAACAGGGGAGACACTGAAGCTTTCTTT.

The rearrangement joins TRBV29-1 to TRBJ2-1; TRBD1 agrees at 11 bases. The junction had 4 bases not matched to a gene; V was cut back by 6 bases and J by 6 bases. Germline V gives CDR1 SQVTM, CDR2 ANQGSEA. This CDR3 contains 13 residues. The CDR3 sequence is CSVMGQGGNEQFF. The CDR3 nucleotides are TGCAGCGTGATGGGACAGGGGGGCAATGAGCAGTTCTTC.

In DNA form, the CDR3 reads TGCGCCAGCAGCTTGGTGGCAGGGGGCTACGAGCAGTACTTC. This gives the protein CASSLVAGGYEQYF. The chain joins TRBV5-1 to TRBJ2-7, with TRBD1 matching over 7 bases. CDR1 is SGHRS and CDR2 is YFSETQ in the germline V gene. The CDR3 has 14 residues. Trimming cost V 0 bases and J 3 bases; bases outside gene matches: 3.

The chain is built from TRBV19 and TRBJ2-3, with 7 nucleotides matching TRBD1. This CDR3 spans 13 amino acids. The germline CDR1 and CDR2 sequences are LNHDA and SQIVND (reference sequence). Germline trimming cut 7 bases from V and 4 bases from J; bases unmatched to any gene: 5. The CDR3: CASNQGTADTQYF. The CDR3 nucleotides are TGTGCCAGTAACCAGGGGACAGCAGATACGCAGTATTTT.

This rearrangement joins TRBV27 to TRBJ2-6, with TRBD1 matching over 8 bases. Per the germline V gene, CDR1 is MNHEY and CDR2 is SMNVEV (reference sequence). CDR3 length equals 19 residues. V lost 5 bases and J lost 0; bases outside the gene matches: 12. CDR3 amino acids: CASSPRQGPVSSGANVLTF. DNA for the CDR3: TGTGCCAGCAGTCCAAGACAGGGGCCGGTAAGCTCTGGGGCCAACGTCCTGACTTTC.